This T cell receptor (beta chain) was obtained from a study of cytomegalovirus exposure and HLA in healthy donors. Study details: Earlier, roughly 120 million unique TCR beta sequences were recovered from around 200 million T cells by an analysis. Study observations and caveats: The study designated fewer than 200 TCR beta chains cytomegalovirus-associated.

Germline CDR1 reads SGHNT; CDR2 reads YYREEE (reference sequence). Trimming removed 4 bases from V and 4 bases from J; junction bases left unmatched: 4. This CDR3 has 15 residues. Use of 60 Vbeta and 13 Jbeta primers characterized the PCR. The data were produced by immunoSEQ multiplex PCR, yet TCRdb's version contains in-frame clones alone and is incomplete. The sample consists of 150,000 to 200,000 clones, over 75% of them appearing once. Those who donated were healthy bone marrow donors. This clone was counted a few times. Its antigen is unidentified. This rearrangement joins TRBV5-4 to TRBJ2-2, with 10 bases lining up with TRBD2. This sequence was found in a female donor in good health and CMV-seronegative. Sequencing used PBMCs. The CDR3 loop reads CASSPAGGRTGELFF. The CDR3 coding sequence is TGTGCCAGCAGCCCAGCGGGGGGGCGCACCGGGGAGCTGTTTTTT.